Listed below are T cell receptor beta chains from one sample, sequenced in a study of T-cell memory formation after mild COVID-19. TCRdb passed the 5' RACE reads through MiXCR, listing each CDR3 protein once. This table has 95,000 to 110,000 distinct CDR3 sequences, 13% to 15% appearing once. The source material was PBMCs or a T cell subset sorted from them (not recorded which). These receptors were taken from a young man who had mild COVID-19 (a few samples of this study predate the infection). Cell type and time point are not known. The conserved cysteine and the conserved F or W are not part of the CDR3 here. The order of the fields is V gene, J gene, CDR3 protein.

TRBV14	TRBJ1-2	ASSQVGDRGPADGYT
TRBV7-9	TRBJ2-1	ASSLVSGEGNEQF
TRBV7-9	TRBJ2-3	ASSGHASSTDTQY
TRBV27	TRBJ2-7	ASSLQSISGGVYEQY
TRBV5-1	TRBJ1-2	ASSDGQGVYGYT
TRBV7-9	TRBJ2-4	ASSFSAGQGRNIQY
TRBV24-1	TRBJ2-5	ATRAPPYGAQETQY
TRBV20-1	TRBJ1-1	SARDMIGAVEAF
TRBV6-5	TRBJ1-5	ASGGQGNQPQH
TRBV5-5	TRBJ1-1	ASSLGWIQNTEAF
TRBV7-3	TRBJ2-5	ASSLTAGGRGSQQETQY
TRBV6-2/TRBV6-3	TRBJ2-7	ASSGGRPYA
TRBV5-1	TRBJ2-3	ASSLVGAREQY
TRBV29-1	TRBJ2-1	SVEDNEQF
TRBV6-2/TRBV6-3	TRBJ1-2	ASSYSKGVGYGYT
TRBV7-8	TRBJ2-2	ASSYSSGGASGELF
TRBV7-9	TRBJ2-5	ASSSIPWGGETQY
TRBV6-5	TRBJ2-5	ASSYYGGAETQY
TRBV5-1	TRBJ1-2	ASSPRNDREGGYT
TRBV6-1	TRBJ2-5	ASSEQLETQY
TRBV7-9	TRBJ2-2	AYGDANTGELF
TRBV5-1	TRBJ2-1	ASSLVYNEQF
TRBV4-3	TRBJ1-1	ASSQDQGAGTEAF
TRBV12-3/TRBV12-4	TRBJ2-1	ASRKDRAYNEQF
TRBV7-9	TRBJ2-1	ASSLGPGEGEQF
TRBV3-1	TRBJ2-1	ASSQEWPPGLNEQF
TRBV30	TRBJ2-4	AWRERTGAKNIQY
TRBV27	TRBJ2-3	ASTPVGTDTQY
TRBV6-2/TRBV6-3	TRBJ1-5	ASGEGPGQPQH
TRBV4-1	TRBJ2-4	ASSQGPGRDKNIQY
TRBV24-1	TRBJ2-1	ATSGTGRSYNEQF
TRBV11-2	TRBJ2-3	ASSPRMTGGWTDTQY
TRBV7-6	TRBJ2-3	ASSLAEGPDTQY
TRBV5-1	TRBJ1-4	ASSPVVAGSEKLF
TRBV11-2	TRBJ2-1	ASSPDRGNYNEQF
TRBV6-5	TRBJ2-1	ASSYRGGEPYNEQF
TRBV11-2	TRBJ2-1	ASSLRGGDYNEQF
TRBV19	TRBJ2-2	ASSEETGWESGELF
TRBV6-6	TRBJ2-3	ASSYSMRDDPDTQY
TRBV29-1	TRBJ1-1	SVAYRDVMNTEAF
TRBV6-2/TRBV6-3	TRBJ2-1	ASSYWGGPKEQF
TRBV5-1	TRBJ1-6	ASSGGDNSPLH
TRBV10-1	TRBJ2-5	ASSATGTGEETQY
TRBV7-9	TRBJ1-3	ASSPRSGNTIY
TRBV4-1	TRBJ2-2	ASSQEWSAGELF
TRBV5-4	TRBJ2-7	ASSPGADPVGYEQY
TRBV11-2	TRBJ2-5	ASSHLTVYQETQY
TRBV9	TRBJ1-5	ASSVEGRVNQPQH
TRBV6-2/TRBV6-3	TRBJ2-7	ASSGGPYEQY